This T cell receptor (beta chain) was captured in a study of Tregs in tolerant kidney transplant recipients. Related graft donors supplied nonmyeloablative bone marrow transplants, and mixed chimerism was transient. Repertoires were generated with immunoSEQ multiplex PCR, while TCRdb's copy carries only in-frame clones and drops some. The sample includes nearly 50,000 clones, roughly 87% of them seen just once. The CDR3 has 14 residues. The germline gives CDR1 SEHNR, CDR2 FQNEAQ (reference sequence). Trimming left V 5 bases short and J 3 bases short, with 14 bases between. This chain uses TRBV7-9 with TRBJ2-7; weak D call: TRBD1 (5 bases). The clonotype comes from a human patient who received a combined kidney and bone marrow transplant. A subset of T cells may come from the graft donor. The sample here was CD8+ T cells from blood (PBMCs), taken 12 months after the transplant. As DNA, the CDR3 is TGTGCCAGCAGCCCACAGGACAATAACTACGAGCAGTACTTC. Its protein product is CASSPQDNNYEQYF.